This TCR beta chain derives from a study of stem cell transplantation in POMP-related autoinflammatory disease. The wider study: Defective thymoproteasomes were hypothesized to impair CD8+ T-cell positive selection. Before transplant, CD4+ T cells skewed naive and CD8+ proportions were low.

Germline V lookup: CDR1 SEHNR, CDR2 FQNEAQ (reference sequence). Trimming left V 7 bases short and J 1 base short, with 11 bases between. This CDR3 spans 13 amino acids. In the case of this clone: Its antigen is as yet unknown.

TCRdb's table, derived via immunoSEQ multiplex PCR, lists solely in-frame clones and lacks some. The sample shows thousands of clones, approximately 89% of them seen only once. Study conclusions and caveats: In patients with PRAID, every analyzed T-cell subset tended to show lower diversity and higher clonality. In PRAID patients, the number of distinct TRB V-J gene pairings was restricted.

Prominent immunodeficiency with autoinflammation defined PRAID. Sequencing used CD8+ T cells from PBMCs, obtained before stem cell transplantation. This clonotype was obtained from a human donor with POMP-related autoinflammation and immune dysregulation (PRAID). This chain links TRBV7-9 with TRBJ2-7; D is possibly TRBD1 or TRBD2 (5 bases each). The CDR3 reads CASTPGRSYEQYF. CDR3 nucleotide sequence: TGTGCCAGCACCCCGGGACGTTCCTACGAGCAGTACTTC.